This T cell receptor beta chain was found in a study of spatial heterogeneity in lung cancer (dated by TCRdb to about 2019). As for the study more broadly: Beta-chain transcripts were consistently detected in greater numbers than alpha-chain transcripts, which likely reflected higher beta-chain transcript abundance. In tumor regions, TCR transcript counts showed a strong correlation with a T cell transcriptional module score derived from matched bulk RNA-seq. In the raw uncorrected reads, each unique combination of TCR and UMI appeared more than ten times on average. In non-small cell lung cancer, the study made a quantitative comparison of TCR alpha and beta repertoires among multiple tumor regions, matched nontumor lung and blood. TCR repertoire features were related to nonsynonymous mutation counts determined by whole-exome sequencing of tumor tissue. Both alpha and beta chains were TCR-sequenced in around 230 tumor regions, under 85 matched nontumor lung samples and roughly 54 PBMC samples obtained at surgery.

This clonotype is categorized as medium-sized (0.01 to 0.1%). No cognate antigen has been identified for it. It has no much larger one-base neighbor in the sample; base qualities were not kept. Library preparation used 5' RACE. Sequencing relied on a NextSeq 500. The TCR library protocol attached a unique molecular identifier to each TCR cDNA molecule to allow correction of PCR and sequencing errors. The authors' pipeline ran thus. Decombinator tools were used for TCR identification, UMI-based error correction and CDR3 extraction. TCRs above a frequency of 2 per 1,000, corresponding to the top 1% of the tumor frequency distribution, were defined as expanded. Expanded tumor TCRs were classed as regional if statistically deemed absent (corrected P<0.05) from at least one tumor region, otherwise ubiquitous. Renyi diversity was computed with the R vegan package after each repertoire had been subsampled 100 times to 5,000 TCRs. CDR3 similarity networks were built from amino acid triplet string-kernel similarity, with CDR3s being connected when pairwise similarity was above 0.82. TCRdb reworked the public reads: Q25 trimming with fastp, MiXCR clone assembly, productive beta chains retained. Rows matching on CDR3 protein sequence are summarized as one entry with the most common DNA and genes. TCRdb's processing, not the authors', yielded these V and J calls. This sample lists about 1,500 distinct CDR3 sequences; less than 20% were detected once. The top ten constitute about 51% of the sample.

The label giving this sample's time point can be read as: sample taken at primary tumor resection. Samples were obtained from approximately 72 patients with early-stage, untreated non-small cell lung cancer from the lung TRACERx cohort. Without any cell sorting, TCR sequencing was performed on whole RNA extracted either from tumor and nontumor lung tissue or from cryopreserved PBMC samples. Patients were selected for TCR sequencing only if sufficient RNA was available from at least two tumor regions. A lung pathologist reviewed the tumor and adjacent nontumor lung specimens before the specimens were selected. The germline V gene (reference sequence) sets CDR1 to GTSNPN and CDR2 to SVGIG. Unmatched junction bases come to 6, with V trimmed by 0 bases and J by 7 bases. The CDR3 starts with the cysteine, ends with the phenylalanine, and has 15 residues. The retained sequence is limited to the CDR3, 45 bases, with the frame set at the first base.

Here is what the overall study found, with its caveats: TCR-seq coverage of tumor T cells was estimated at only about 7% for alpha chains and 12% to 15% for beta chains. Additional single-cell paired TCR alpha and beta sequencing was considered necessary to confirm, at a functional level, the hypothesis that regional TCRs recognize regional mutations. The number of expanded intratumoral alpha and beta TCRs correlated with the tumor nonsynonymous mutation count. The count of ubiquitous expanded TCRs correlated with the count of ubiquitous nonsynonymous mutations, and the count of regional expanded TCRs correlated with the count of regional nonsynonymous mutations.

The chain joins TRBV30 to TRBJ1-6; 7 bases in the junction line up with TRBD1. The sequence was collected from a male donor with early-stage non-small cell lung cancer. The input for sequencing was lung tumor tissue, taken at surgery. Read as DNA, the sequence is TGTGCCTGGAGTGTTCTACAGGGGATGAATTCACCCCTCCACTTT. The translation is CAWSVLQGMNSPLHF.